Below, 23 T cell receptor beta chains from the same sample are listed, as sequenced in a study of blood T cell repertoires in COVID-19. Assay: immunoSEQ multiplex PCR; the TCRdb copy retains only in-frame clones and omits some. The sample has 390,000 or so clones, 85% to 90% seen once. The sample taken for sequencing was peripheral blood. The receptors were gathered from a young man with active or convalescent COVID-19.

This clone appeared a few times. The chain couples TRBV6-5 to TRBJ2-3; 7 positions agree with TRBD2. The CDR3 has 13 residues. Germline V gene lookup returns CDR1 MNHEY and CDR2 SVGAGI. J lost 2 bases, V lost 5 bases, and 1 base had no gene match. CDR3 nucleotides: TGTGCCAGCAGTAGGGACTACACAGATACGCAGTATTTT. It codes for CASSRDYTDTQYF.

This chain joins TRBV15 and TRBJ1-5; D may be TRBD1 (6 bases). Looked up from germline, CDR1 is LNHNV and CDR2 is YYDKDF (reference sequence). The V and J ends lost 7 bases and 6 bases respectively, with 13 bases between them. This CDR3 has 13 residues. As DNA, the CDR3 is TGTGCCACCACCAACAGGGTTCCTCAGCCCCAGCATTTT. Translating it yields CATTNRVPQPQHF. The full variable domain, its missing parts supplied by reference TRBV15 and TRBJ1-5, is DAMVIQNPRYQVTQFGKPVTLSCSQTLNHNVMYWYQQKSSQAPKLLFHYYDKDFNNEADTPDNFQSRRPNTSFCFLDIRSPGLGDTAMYLCATTNRVPQPQHFGDGTRLSIL.

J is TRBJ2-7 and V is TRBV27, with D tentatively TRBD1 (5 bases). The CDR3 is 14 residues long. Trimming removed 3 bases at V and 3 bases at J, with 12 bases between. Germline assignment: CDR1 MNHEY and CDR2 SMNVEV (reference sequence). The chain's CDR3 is CASSLGRVGYEQYF. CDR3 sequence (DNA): TGTGCCAGCAGTTTGGGCAGGGTGGGCTACGAGCAGTACTTC.

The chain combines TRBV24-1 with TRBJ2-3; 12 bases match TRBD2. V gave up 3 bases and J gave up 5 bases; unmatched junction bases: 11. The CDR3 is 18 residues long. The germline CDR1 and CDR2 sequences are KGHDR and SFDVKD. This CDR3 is CATSDPELAGGSLDTQYF. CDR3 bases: TGTGCCACCAGTGATCCCGAACTAGCGGGAGGTTCTCTAGATACGCAGTATTTT.

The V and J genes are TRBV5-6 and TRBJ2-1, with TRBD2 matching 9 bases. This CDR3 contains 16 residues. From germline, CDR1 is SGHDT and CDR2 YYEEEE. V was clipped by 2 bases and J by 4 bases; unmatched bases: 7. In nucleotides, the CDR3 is TGTGCCAGCAGCTTCCCGCTAGCGGGGATATACAATGAGCAGTTCTTC. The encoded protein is CASSFPLAGIYNEQFF.

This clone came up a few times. The CDR3 DNA reads TGCGCCAGCAGCCAAGATATTCGTGGACTAGCGGGGAGGAACACCGGGGAGCTGTTTTTT. Translating gives CASSQDIRGLAGRNTGELFF. This sequence joins TRBV4-1 and TRBJ2-2, with TRBD2 matching over 12 bases. V lost 0 bases to trimming and J lost 1 base; unmatched junction nucleotides: 9. CDR3 length: 20 residues. Germline V gene lookup returns CDR1 MGHRA and CDR2 YSYEKL.

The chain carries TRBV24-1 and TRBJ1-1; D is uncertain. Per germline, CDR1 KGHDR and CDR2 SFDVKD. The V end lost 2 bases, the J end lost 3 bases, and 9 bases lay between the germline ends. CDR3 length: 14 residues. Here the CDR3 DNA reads TGTGCCACCAGTGATTCTACGCGTTACACTGAAGCTTTCTTT. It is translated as CATSDSTRYTEAFF.

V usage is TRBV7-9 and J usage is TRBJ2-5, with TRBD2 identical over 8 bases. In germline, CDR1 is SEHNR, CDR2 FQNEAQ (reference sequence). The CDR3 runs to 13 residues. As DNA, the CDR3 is TGTACCGCAGGGCGGGGGGCGATGGAGACCCAGTACTTC. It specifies CTAGRGAMETQYF.

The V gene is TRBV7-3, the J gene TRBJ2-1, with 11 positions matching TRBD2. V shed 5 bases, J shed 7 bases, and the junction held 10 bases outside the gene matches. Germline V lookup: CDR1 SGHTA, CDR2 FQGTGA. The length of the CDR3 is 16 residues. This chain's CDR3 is CASSPASTSGTNEQFF. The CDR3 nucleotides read TGTGCCAGCAGCCCCGCTTCGACTAGCGGGACTAATGAGCAGTTCTTC.

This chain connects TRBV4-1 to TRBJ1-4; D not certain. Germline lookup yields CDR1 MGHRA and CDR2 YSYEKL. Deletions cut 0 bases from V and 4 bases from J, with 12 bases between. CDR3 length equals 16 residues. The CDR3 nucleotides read TGCGCCAGCAGCCAAGATTTAGCAGCATATAATGAAAAACTGTTTTTT. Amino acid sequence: CASSQDLAAYNEKLFF.

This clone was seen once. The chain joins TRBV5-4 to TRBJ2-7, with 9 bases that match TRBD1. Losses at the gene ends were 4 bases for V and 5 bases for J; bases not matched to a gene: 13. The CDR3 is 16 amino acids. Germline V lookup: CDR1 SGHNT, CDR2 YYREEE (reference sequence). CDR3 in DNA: TGTGCCAGCAGCCCCGCCTCGGGGACAGGGAGGCACGAGCAGTACTTC. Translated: CASSPASGTGRHEQYF.

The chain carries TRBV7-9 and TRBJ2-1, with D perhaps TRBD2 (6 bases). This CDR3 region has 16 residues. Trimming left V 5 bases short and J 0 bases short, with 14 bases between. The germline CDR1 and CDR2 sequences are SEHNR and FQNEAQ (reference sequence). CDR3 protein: CASSTGLMSSYNEQFF. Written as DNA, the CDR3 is TGTGCCAGCAGCACTGGACTAATGAGCTCCTACAATGAGCAGTTCTTC.

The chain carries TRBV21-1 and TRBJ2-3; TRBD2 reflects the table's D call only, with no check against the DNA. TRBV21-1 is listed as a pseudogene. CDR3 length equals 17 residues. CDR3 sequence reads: CASSKDTGGTNADTQYF. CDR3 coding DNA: TGTGCCAGCAGCAAAGACACGGGGGGTACTAACGCAGATACGCAGTATTTT.

The CDR3 region is CASSYGLAGAGELFF. In DNA, the CDR3 is TGTGCCAGCAGTTACGGACTAGCGGGAGCCGGGGAGCTGTTTTTT. The chain recombines TRBV6-5 with TRBJ2-2; TRBD2 matches at 13 bases. Per germline, CDR1 MNHEY and CDR2 SVGAGI. The CDR3 runs to 15 residues. V trimming: 2 bases; J trimming: 6 bases; junction bases outside the gene matches: 0.

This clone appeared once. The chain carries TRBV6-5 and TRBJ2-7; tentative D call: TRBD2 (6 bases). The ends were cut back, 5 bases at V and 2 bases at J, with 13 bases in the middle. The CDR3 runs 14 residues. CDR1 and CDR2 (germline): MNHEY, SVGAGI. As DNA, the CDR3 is TGTGCCAGCAGTAACCCTAGCGCGACCTACGAGCAGTACTTC. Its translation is CASSNPSATYEQYF.

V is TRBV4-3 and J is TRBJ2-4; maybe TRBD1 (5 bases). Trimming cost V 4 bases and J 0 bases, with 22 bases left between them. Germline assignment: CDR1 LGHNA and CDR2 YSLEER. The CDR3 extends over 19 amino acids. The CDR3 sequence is CASSPNGQGEMLAKNIQYF. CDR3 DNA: TGCGCCAGCAGCCCCAATGGGCAGGGTGAAATGCTAGCCAAAAACATTCAGTACTTC.

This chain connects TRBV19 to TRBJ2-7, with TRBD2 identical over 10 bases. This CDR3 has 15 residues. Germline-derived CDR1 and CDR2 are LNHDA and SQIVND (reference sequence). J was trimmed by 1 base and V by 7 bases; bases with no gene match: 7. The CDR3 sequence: CASKPASGRSYEQYF. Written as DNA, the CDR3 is TGTGCCAGTAAACCCGCTAGCGGGAGATCCTACGAGCAGTACTTC.

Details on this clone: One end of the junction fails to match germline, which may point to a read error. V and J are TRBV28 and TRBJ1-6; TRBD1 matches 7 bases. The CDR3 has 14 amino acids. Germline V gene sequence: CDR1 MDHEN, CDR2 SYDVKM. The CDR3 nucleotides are TGTGCCAGCAGTCCGACAGGGTATAGTTCACCCCTCCACTTT. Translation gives CASSPTGYSSPLHF.

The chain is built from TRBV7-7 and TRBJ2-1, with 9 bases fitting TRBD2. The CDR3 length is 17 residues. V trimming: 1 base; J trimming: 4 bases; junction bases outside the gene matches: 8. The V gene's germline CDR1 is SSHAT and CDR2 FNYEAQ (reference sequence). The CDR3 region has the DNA TGTGCCAGCAGCTTAGGCGGCGGGGGGGCCGGGTACAATGAGCAGTTCTTC. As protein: CASSLGGGGAGYNEQFF.

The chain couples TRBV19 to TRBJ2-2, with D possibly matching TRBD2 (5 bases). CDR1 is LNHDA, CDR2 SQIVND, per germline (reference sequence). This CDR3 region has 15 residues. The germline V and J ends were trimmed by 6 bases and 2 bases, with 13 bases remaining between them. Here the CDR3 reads CASSPMGRNTGELFF. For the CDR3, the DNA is TGTGCCAGTAGCCCGATGGGGAGAAACACCGGGGAGCTGTTTTTT. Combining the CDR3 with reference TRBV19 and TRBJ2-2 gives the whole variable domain DGGITQSPKYLFRKEGQNVTLSCEQNLNHDAMYWYRQDPGQGLRLIYYSQIVNDFQKGDIAEGYSVSREKKESFPLTVTSAQKNPTAFYLCASSPMGRNTGELFFGEGSRLTVL.

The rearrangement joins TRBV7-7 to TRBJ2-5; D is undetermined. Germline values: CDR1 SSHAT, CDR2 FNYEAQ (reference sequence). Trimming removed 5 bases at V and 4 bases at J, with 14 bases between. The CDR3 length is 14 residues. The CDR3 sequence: CASSPSGRGETQYF. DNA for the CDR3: TGTGCCAGCAGCCCGTCGGGTAGAGGAGAGACCCAGTACTTC.

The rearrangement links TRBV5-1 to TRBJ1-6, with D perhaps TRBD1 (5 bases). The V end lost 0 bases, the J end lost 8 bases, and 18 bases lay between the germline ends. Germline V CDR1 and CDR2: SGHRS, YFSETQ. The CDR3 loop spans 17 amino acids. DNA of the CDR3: TGCGCCAGCAGCTTGGTTTTTACGGGGGAGAAGTATTCACCCCTCCACTTT. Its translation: CASSLVFTGEKYSPLHF. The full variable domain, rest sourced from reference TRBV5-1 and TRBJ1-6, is KAGVTQTPRYLIKTRGQQVTLSCSPISGHRSVSWYQQTPGQGLQFLFEYFSETQRNKGNFPGRFSGRQFSNSRSEMNVSTLELGDSALYLCASSLVFTGEKYSPLHFGNGTRLTVT.

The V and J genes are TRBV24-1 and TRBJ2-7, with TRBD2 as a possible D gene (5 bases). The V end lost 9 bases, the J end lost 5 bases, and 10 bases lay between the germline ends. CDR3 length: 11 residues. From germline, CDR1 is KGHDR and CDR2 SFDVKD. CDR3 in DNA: TGTGCCACCGGATGGGAGAACGAGCAGTACTTC. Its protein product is CATGWENEQYF.